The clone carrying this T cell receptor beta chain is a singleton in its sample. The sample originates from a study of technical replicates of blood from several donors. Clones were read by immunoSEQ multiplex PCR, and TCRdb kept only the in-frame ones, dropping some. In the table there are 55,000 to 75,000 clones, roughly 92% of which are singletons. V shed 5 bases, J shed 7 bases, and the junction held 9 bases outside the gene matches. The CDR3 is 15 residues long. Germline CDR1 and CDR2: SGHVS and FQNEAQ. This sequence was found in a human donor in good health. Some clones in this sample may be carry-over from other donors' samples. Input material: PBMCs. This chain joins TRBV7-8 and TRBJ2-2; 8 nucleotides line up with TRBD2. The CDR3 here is CASSAQASGGGELFF. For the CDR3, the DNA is TGTGCCAGCAGCGCACAAGCCAGCGGGGGCGGGGAGCTGTTTTTT.